This T cell receptor (beta chain) was documented in a study of CD8 T cells in ankylosing spondylitis. Findings of the study overall: One TCR beta motif, made up of roughly 8 highly homologous variants, appeared characteristic of ankylosing spondylitis blood.

This clonotype was seen many times. Antigen unknown. Each CDR3 protein gets one entry after TCRdb re-called the 5' RACE reads with MiXCR. The repertoire holds about 800,000 distinct CDR3 sequences, with 10% to 15% as singletons. Material: blood, either unsorted or a sorted T cell fraction (not recorded which). This clonotype was sampled from a male donor with ankylosing spondylitis.

CDR3: CASTGIRDTEAFF. In nucleotides, the CDR3 is TGTGCCAGTACAGGGATACGGGACACTGAAGCTTTCTTT. This rearrangement joins TRBV9 to TRBJ1-1; D possibly corresponds to TRBD1 (6 bases). The CDR3 is made up of 13 amino acids. Germline assignment: CDR1 SGDLS and CDR2 YYNGEE. The germline V and J ends were trimmed by 8 bases and 3 bases, with 14 bases remaining between them. Full variable domain (rest looked up from reference TRBV9 and TRBJ1-1): DSGVTQTPKHLITATGQRVTLRCSPRSGDLSVYWYQQSLDQGLQFLIQYYNGEERAKGNILERFSAQQFPDLHSELNLSSLELGDSALYFCASTGIRDTEAFFGQGTRLTVV.